These 31 T cell receptor beta chains were sequenced from one sample in a study of T cells in tumors after PD-1 blockade. Data came from immunoSEQ multiplex PCR; TCRdb stores just in-frame clones and leaves some out. The sample records approximately 63,000 clones, less than 85% being singletons. Sequences were derived from PBMCs, sampled after anti-PD-1 treatment. All receptors derive from a human donor with basal cell carcinoma.

V and J are TRBV7-9 and TRBJ2-7; D is tentatively TRBD1 or TRBD2 (5 bases each). The length of the CDR3 is 16 residues. The V gene's germline CDR1 is SEHNR and CDR2 FQNEAQ (reference sequence). V shed 3 bases and J shed 5 bases, with 20 bases lying between them. This CDR3 is CASSLGPLGLGHEQYF. The CDR3 coding sequence is TGTGCCAGCAGCTTGGGACCTTTGGGTCTAGGGCACGAGCAGTACTTC.

The chain carries TRBV20-1 and TRBJ1-3, with 7 positions matching TRBD1. V was clipped by 3 bases and J by 0 bases; unmatched bases: 5. The V gene's germline CDR1 is DFQATT and CDR2 SNEGSKA (reference sequence). The CDR3 sequence is 15 residues long. The CDR3 DNA sequence: TGCAGTGCTAGTGTCAGGGGGGTCTCTGGAAACACCATATATTTT. This sequence encodes CSASVRGVSGNTIYF.

This clone occurred once. This sequence joins TRBV6-5 and TRBJ2-3; TRBD2 aligns across 8 bases. Germline loops: CDR1 MNHEY, CDR2 SVGAGI. The V and J ends lost 2 bases and 13 bases, in that order; junction bases with no gene match: 5. The CDR3 contains 12 residues. The CDR3 sequence: CASSYAGGWKYF. CDR3 bases: TGTGCCAGCAGTTACGCGGGGGGTTGGAAGTATTTT.

The V and J genes are TRBV5-4 and TRBJ2-3; TRBD2 matches at 11 bases. V gave up 4 bases and J gave up 4 bases; unmatched junction bases: 20. The CDR3 loop spans 20 amino acids. Looked up from germline, CDR1 is SGHNT and CDR2 is YYREEE (reference sequence). The CDR3 sequence is CASSPPQGPFLSGGADTQYF. CDR3 sequence (DNA): TGTGCCAGCAGCCCTCCCCAGGGCCCGTTCCTTAGCGGGGGGGCAGATACGCAGTATTTT.

The V and J genes are TRBV10-3 and TRBJ2-3, with 9 bases matching TRBD1. This CDR3 spans 15 amino acids. Germline loops: CDR1 ENHRY, CDR2 SYGVKD. J gave up 2 bases and V 6 bases, and 6 bases lay outside the gene matches. CDR3 region: CAISTGTGTTDTQYF. As DNA, the CDR3 is TGTGCCATCAGCACCGGGACAGGGACCACAGATACGCAGTATTTT.

V is TRBV10-2 and J is TRBJ1-5; D is uncertain. The V end lost 6 bases, the J end lost 4 bases, and 7 bases lay between the germline ends. Germline CDR1 is WSHSY and CDR2 is SAAADI. This CDR3 is 12 amino acids long. The CDR3 DNA reads TGCGCCAGCAGCTTTGCAAATCAGCCCCAGCATTTT. Its protein is CASSFANQPQHF.

This sequence joins TRBV6-5 and TRBJ2-7; 7 nucleotides align to TRBD1. V lost 10 bases and J lost 3; bases outside the gene matches: 9. This CDR3 is 13 amino acids long. Germline V gives CDR1 MNHEY, CDR2 SVGAGI. The CDR3 loop reads CANVGAGGYEQYF. The CDR3 DNA is TGTGCCAACGTAGGGGCAGGGGGCTACGAGCAGTACTTC.

V gene TRBV5-1 combines with J gene TRBJ2-7; tentatively, D is TRBD2 (6 bases). This CDR3 is 15 amino acids long. Trimming took 1 base from V and 2 from J, leaving 13 bases between them. Germline V gene lookup returns CDR1 SGHRS and CDR2 YFSETQ. This CDR3 reads CASSLLGGSTYEQYF. The CDR3 DNA reads as TGCGCCAGCAGCTTGTTAGGAGGGTCGACCTACGAGCAGTACTTC.

This clone was seen only a few times. The chain combines TRBV6-5 with TRBJ2-1, with D tentatively TRBD2 (6 bases). Germline lookup yields CDR1 MNHEY and CDR2 SVGAGI. With 10 bases removed from V and 7 bases from J, the gap between germline ends came to 17 bases. The CDR3 loop spans 13 amino acids. As DNA, the CDR3 is TGTGCCACCGCTTCTTCGGGGGTAAATGAGCAGTTCTTC. It codes for CATASSGVNEQFF.

In its sample, this clone was seen once. V gene TRBV4-1 combines with J gene TRBJ2-5; 8 bases line up with TRBD1. V shed 0 bases and J 5 bases; nucleotides not matched to a gene: 5. Germline CDR1 is MGHRA and CDR2 is YSYEKL. CDR3 length: 15 amino acids. CDR3 DNA sequence: TGCGCCAGCAGCCAAGAATTGGACAGGGATGAGACCCAGTACTTC. It codes for CASSQELDRDETQYF.

The chain has TRBV5-1 and TRBJ1-1, with TRBD1 as a possible D gene (5 bases). The V end lost 6 bases, the J end lost 0 bases, and 12 bases lay between the germline ends. CDR3 length: 14 residues. Germline lookup yields CDR1 SGHRS and CDR2 YFSETQ. The CDR3 sequence is CASNAGGMNTEAFF. Here the CDR3 DNA reads TGCGCCAGCAACGCCGGGGGAATGAACACTGAAGCTTTCTTT. The entire variable domain, with the rest obtained from reference TRBV5-1 and TRBJ1-1, is as follows: KAGVTQTPRYLIKTRGQQVTLSCSPISGHRSVSWYQQTPGQGLQFLFEYFSETQRNKGNFPGRFSGRQFSNSRSEMNVSTLELGDSALYLCASNAGGMNTEAFFGQGTRLTVV.

The CDR3 reads CASSEGGQLRETQYF. The CDR3 bases are TGTGCCAGCAGTGAAGGGGGACAGTTAAGAGAGACCCAGTACTTC. The chain has TRBV2 and TRBJ2-5; 7 bases line up with TRBD1. The CDR3 loop spans 15 amino acids. Looked up from germline, CDR1 is SNHLY and CDR2 is FYNNEI. The V gene end was trimmed by 1 base and the J gene end by 4 bases; junction bases not matched to a gene: 6.

V and J are TRBV7-2 and TRBJ2-3, with D possibly called TRBD1 or TRBD2 (6 bases each). The germline V gene has CDR1 SGHTA and CDR2 FQGNSA. The CDR3 sequence is 15 residues long. The V end lost 5 bases, the J end lost 4 bases, and 16 bases lay between the germline ends. CDR3 loop: CASSPLWGAPDTQYF. The CDR3 DNA sequence: TGTGCCAGCAGCCCCCTATGGGGGGCCCCAGATACGCAGTATTTT.

This rearrangement joins TRBV5-5 to TRBJ1-1; 7 bases map to TRBD1. Germline values: CDR1 SGHKS, CDR2 YYEKEE (reference sequence). CDR3 length equals 15 residues. The V gene end was trimmed by 3 bases and the J gene end by 3 bases; junction bases not matched to a gene: 8. Here the CDR3 reads CASSSNRGSDTEAFF. CDR3 DNA sequence: TGTGCCAGCAGCTCCAACAGGGGATCGGACACTGAAGCTTTCTTT.

This clone showed up just once. CDR3 DNA: TGTGCCAGCAGTCATCAATCCCGGACAGGGGACGAGGGCTACACCTTC. Translating it yields CASSHQSRTGDEGYTF. The genes are TRBV2 and TRBJ1-2, with TRBD1 identical over 9 bases. The V and J ends lost 5 bases and 8 bases, in that order; junction bases with no gene match: 15. From germline, CDR1 is SNHLY and CDR2 FYNNEI. The CDR3 totals 16 residues.

This clone was picked up a small number of times. The chain uses TRBV6-5 and TRBJ1-5, with 7 nucleotides matching TRBD1. Germline lookup yields CDR1 MNHEY and CDR2 SVGAGI. The junction had 6 bases not matched to a gene; V was cut back by 7 bases and J by 6 bases. CDR3 length: 13 residues. CDR3 protein: CASMQGVIQPQHF. The CDR3 DNA reads as TGTGCCAGCATGCAGGGGGTTATTCAGCCCCAGCATTTT.

The chain is built from TRBV6-1 and TRBJ2-3; TRBD2 agrees at 9 bases. CDR1 and CDR2 from the germline V gene are MNHNS and SASEGT. The CDR3 runs to 15 residues. Trimming at V came to 3 bases and at J to 0 bases, leaving 1 base not matched to a gene. The CDR3 reads CASSDLAGSTDTQYF. The CDR3 nucleotides read TGTGCCAGCAGTGATCTAGCGGGGAGCACAGATACGCAGTATTTT.

CDR3 bases: TGTGCCTGGACCCCATCGCAGTTTTCTGAAGCTTTCTTT. Residues: CAWTPSQFSEAFF. J is TRBJ1-1 and V is TRBV30; D unclear. V lost 4 bases to trimming and J lost 6 bases, with 15 bases between them. Per the germline V gene, CDR1 is GTSNPN and CDR2 is SVGIG (reference sequence). The CDR3 is 13 residues long.

The chain joins TRBV5-6 to TRBJ2-5; D is uncertain. The CDR3 totals 11 residues. From germline, CDR1 is SGHDT and CDR2 YYEEEE. The ends were cut back, 1 base at V and 5 bases at J, with 3 bases in the middle. The CDR3, as DNA: TGTGCCAGCAGCTTGACGGAGACCCAGTACTTC. Translation: CASSLTETQYF.

This chain connects TRBV5-1 to TRBJ2-3; TRBD1 agrees at 7 bases. Trimming removed 4 bases from V and 0 bases from J; junction bases left unmatched: 17. This CDR3 is 19 amino acids long. Germline lookup yields CDR1 SGHRS and CDR2 YFSETQ. CDR3 DNA sequence: TGCGCCAGCAGCCCAACGTCCCGGCCAGGGGGTAGGAGCACAGATACGCAGTATTTT. This gives the protein CASSPTSRPGGRSTDTQYF.

The chain links TRBV25-1 to TRBJ2-5; D ambiguous. The germline CDR1 and CDR2 sequences are MGHDK and SYGVNS. V lost 3 bases and J lost 5, with 16 bases in between. CDR3 length: 15 residues. CDR3 in amino acids: CASSDPYGPRETQYF. The DNA of the CDR3 is TGTGCCAGCAGTGACCCCTATGGGCCTCGGGAGACCCAGTACTTC. Full variable domain (rest looked up from reference TRBV25-1 and TRBJ2-5): EADIYQTPRYLVIGTGKKITLECSQTMGHDKMYWYQQDPGMELHLIHYSYGVNSTEKGDLSSESTVSRIRTEHFPLTLESARPSHTSQYLCASSDPYGPRETQYFGPGTRLLVL.

About this clone: The germline gene is not matched at one end of the junction; a read error may be the cause. Other DNA sequences in this sample translate to the same CDR3. The chain couples TRBV27 to TRBJ1-6; 9 bases align to TRBD1. The germline V gene encodes CDR1 MNHEY and CDR2 SMNVEV (reference sequence). The CDR3 has 20 residues. CDR3 sequence (DNA): TGTGCCAGCAGCTCCACCGGGACAGGGAATTCTCGCTGGGATAATTCACCTCTCCACTTT. Residues: CASSSTGTGNSRWDNSPLHF.

The genes are TRBV5-1 and TRBJ1-5; no firm D call. V lost 0 bases to trimming and J lost 7 bases, with 17 bases between them. The CDR3 length is 16 residues. Germline values: CDR1 SGHRS, CDR2 YFSETQ. The CDR3: CASSLDTGGGDQPQHF. The CDR3 DNA reads as TGCGCCAGCAGCTTGGATACTGGAGGCGGAGACCAGCCCCAGCATTTT.

About this clone itself: This clone may be a read error of a much larger clone one base away. The rearrangement links TRBV7-8 to TRBJ1-1; D remains unclear. The ends were cut back, 5 bases at V and 1 base at J, with 5 bases in the middle. CDR1 is SGHVS and CDR2 is FQNEAQ in the germline V gene. The CDR3 is made up of 12 amino acids. CDR3 DNA sequence: TGTGCCAGCAGCCCAAGGAACACTGAAGCTTTCTTT. Encoded protein: CASSPRNTEAFF.

The chain employs TRBV19 and TRBJ1-1; no clear D. From germline, CDR1 is LNHDA and CDR2 SQIVND (reference sequence). V was clipped by 3 bases and J by 0 bases, with 8 bases between them. The CDR3 contains 14 residues. CDR3 DNA sequence: TGTGCCAGTAGTATTAGGGATCTGAACACTGAAGCTTTCTTT. Its protein product is CASSIRDLNTEAFF.

V gene TRBV12-2 combines with J gene TRBJ2-7. TRBV12-2 is a pseudogene. The CDR3 runs 15 residues. The CDR3: CASRLVGGLENEQYF. The CDR3 DNA follows: TGTGCAAGTCGCTTAGTAGGGGGACTGGAGAACGAGCAGTACTTC.

The chain uses TRBV24-1 and TRBJ1-2; TRBD1 aligns across 9 bases. CDR3 size: 13 residues. Trimming took 3 bases from V and 9 from J; bases not matched to a gene: 4. CDR1 is KGHDR and CDR2 is SFDVKD in the germline V gene. For the CDR3, the DNA is TGTGCCACCAGTGATGGGGGACAGGGACGCTACACCTTC. Encoded protein: CATSDGGQGRYTF.

The chain has TRBV27 and TRBJ1-4, with 11 bases aligning to TRBD1. CDR3 length: 15 amino acids. Germline CDR1 MNHEY, CDR2 SMNVEV (reference sequence). J was trimmed by 6 bases and V by 7 bases; bases with no gene match: 7. The CDR3 sequence: CASKYRGQGDEKLFF. The CDR3 DNA reads TGTGCCAGCAAGTATAGGGGACAGGGGGATGAAAAACTGTTTTTT.

The chain has TRBV7-8 and TRBJ2-7, with 9 nucleotides matching TRBD1. The V gene's germline CDR1 is SGHVS and CDR2 FQNEAQ. J gave up 4 bases and V 1 base, and 2 bases lay outside the gene matches. There are 14 residues in the CDR3. CDR3 sequence (DNA): TGTGCCAGCAGCTTAGGACAGGGGGTATACGAGCAGTACTTC. Its protein product is CASSLGQGVYEQYF.

The rearrangement joins TRBV24-1 to TRBJ2-7; D might be TRBD2 (5 bases). Germline CDR1 KGHDR, CDR2 SFDVKD. The CDR3 extends over 14 amino acids. The ends were cut back, 3 bases at V and 3 bases at J, with 11 bases in the middle. The CDR3: CATSDNPEGYEQYF. For the CDR3, the DNA is TGTGCCACCAGTGATAATCCAGAGGGCTACGAGCAGTACTTC.

This chain connects TRBV19 to TRBJ2-2; weak D call: TRBD1 (5 bases). Trimming cost V 5 bases and J 5 bases, with 9 bases left between them. The CDR3 has 13 amino acids. CDR1 LNHDA and CDR2 SQIVND come from the germline V gene (reference sequence). CDR3 amino acids: CASSARVTGELFF. The DNA of the CDR3 is TGTGCCAGTAGTGCCAGGGTGACCGGGGAGCTGTTTTTT.